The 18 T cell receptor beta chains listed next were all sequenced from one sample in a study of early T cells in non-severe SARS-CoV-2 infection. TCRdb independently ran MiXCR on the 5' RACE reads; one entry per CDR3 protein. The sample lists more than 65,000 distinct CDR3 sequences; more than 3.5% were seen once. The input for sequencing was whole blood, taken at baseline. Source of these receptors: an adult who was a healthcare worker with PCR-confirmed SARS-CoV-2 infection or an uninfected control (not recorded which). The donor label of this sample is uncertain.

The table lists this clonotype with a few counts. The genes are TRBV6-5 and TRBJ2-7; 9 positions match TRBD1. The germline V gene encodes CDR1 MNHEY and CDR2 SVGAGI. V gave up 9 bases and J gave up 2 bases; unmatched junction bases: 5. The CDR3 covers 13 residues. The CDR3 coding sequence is TGTGCCAGTAGGACAGGGGCGACCTACGAGCAGTACTTC. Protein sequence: CASRTGATYEQYF.

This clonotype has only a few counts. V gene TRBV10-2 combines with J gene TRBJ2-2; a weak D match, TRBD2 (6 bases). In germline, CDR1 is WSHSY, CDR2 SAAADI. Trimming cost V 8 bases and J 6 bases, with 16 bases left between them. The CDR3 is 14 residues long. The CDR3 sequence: CASRDWRGSGELFF. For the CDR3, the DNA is TGCGCCAGCCGGGACTGGCGGGGATCCGGGGAGCTGTTTTTT.

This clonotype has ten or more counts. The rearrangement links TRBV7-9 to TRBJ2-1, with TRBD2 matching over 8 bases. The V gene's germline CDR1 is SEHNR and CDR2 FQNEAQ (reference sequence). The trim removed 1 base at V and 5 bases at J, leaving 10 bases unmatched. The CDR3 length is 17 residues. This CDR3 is CASSLVSSRGVHNEQFF. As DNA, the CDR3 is TGTGCCAGCAGCTTAGTCTCCTCGCGGGGGGTCCACAATGAGCAGTTCTTC.

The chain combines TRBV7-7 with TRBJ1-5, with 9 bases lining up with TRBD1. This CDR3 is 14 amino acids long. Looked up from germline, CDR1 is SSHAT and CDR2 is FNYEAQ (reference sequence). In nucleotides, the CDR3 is TGTGCTAGGGGGGACAGGGAAGTGGGTCAGCCCCAGCATTTT. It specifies CARGDREVGQPQHF. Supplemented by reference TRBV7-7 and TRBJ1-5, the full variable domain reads GAGVSQSPRYKVTKRGQDVTLRCDPISSHATLYWYQQALGQGPEFLTYFNYEAQPDKSGLPSDRFSAERPEGSISTLTIQRTEQRDSAMYRCARGDREVGQPQHFGDGTRLSIL.

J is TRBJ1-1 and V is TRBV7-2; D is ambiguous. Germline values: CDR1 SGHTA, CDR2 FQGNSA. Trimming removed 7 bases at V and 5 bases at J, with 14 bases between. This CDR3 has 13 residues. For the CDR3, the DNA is TGTGCCAGCATGCGGGTATGGAGGACTGAAGCTTTCTTT. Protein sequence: CASMRVWRTEAFF.

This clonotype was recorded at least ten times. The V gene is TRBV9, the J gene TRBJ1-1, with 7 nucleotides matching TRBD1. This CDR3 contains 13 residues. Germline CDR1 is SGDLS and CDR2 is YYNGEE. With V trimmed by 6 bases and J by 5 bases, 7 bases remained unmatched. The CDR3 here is CASTRDRATEAFF. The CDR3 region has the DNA TGTGCCAGCACCCGGGACAGAGCTACTGAAGCTTTCTTT. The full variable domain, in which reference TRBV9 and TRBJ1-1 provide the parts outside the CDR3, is DSGVTQTPKHLITATGQRVTLRCSPRSGDLSVYWYQQSLDQGLQFLIQYYNGEERAKGNILERFSAQQFPDLHSELNLSSLELGDSALYFCASTRDRATEAFFGQGTRLTVV.

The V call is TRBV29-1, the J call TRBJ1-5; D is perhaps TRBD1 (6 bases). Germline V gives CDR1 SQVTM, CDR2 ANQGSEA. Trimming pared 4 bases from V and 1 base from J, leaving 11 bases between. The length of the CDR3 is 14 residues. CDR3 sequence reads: CSVGGDTSNQPQHF. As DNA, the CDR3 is TGCAGCGTTGGCGGGGACACGAGCAATCAGCCCCAGCATTTT.

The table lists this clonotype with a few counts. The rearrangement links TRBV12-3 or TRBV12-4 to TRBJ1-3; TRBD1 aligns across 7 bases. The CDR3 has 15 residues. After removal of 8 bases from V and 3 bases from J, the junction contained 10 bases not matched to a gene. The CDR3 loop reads CASSPQGGFGNTIYF. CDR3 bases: TGTGCCAGCTCCCCCCAGGGGGGATTTGGAAACACCATATATTTT.

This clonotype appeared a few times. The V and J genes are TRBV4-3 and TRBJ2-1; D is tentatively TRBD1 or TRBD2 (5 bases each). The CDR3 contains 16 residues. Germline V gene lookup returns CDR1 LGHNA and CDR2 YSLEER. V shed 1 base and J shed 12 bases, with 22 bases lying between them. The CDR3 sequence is CASSQVEAGQGARQFF. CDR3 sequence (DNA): TGCGCCAGCAGCCAAGTGGAAGCCGGGCAGGGAGCAAGGCAGTTCTTC.

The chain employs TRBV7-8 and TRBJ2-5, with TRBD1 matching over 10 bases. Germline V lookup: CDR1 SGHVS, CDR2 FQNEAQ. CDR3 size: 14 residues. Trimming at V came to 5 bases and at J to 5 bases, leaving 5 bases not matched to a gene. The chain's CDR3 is CASSRDRGGETQYF. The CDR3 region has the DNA TGTGCCAGCAGCCGGGACAGGGGAGGGGAGACCCAGTACTTC.

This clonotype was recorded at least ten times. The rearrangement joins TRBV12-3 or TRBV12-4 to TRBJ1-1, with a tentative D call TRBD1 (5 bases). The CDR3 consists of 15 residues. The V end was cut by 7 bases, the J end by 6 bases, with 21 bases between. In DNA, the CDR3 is TGTGCCAGCACCCCGGGACTCTTTAAGGTACCTGAAGCTTTCTTT. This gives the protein CASTPGLFKVPEAFF.

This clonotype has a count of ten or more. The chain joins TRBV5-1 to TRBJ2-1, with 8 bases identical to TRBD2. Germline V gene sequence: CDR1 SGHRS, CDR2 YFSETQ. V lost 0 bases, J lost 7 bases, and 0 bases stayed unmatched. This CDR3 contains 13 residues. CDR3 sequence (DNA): TGCGCCAGCAGCTTGGGACTAGCGAATGAGCAGTTCTTC. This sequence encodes CASSLGLANEQFF. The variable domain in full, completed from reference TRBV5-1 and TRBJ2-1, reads KAGVTQTPRYLIKTRGQQVTLSCSPISGHRSVSWYQQTPGQGLQFLFEYFSETQRNKGNFPGRFSGRQFSNSRSEMNVSTLELGDSALYLCASSLGLANEQFFGPGTRLTVL.

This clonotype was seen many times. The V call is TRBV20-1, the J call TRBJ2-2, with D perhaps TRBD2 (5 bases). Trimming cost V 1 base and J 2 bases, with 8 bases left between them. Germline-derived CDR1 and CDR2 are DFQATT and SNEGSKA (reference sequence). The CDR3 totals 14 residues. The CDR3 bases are TGCAGTGCTAGAGGAGGGCCAAACACCGGGGAGCTGTTTTTT. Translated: CSARGGPNTGELFF.

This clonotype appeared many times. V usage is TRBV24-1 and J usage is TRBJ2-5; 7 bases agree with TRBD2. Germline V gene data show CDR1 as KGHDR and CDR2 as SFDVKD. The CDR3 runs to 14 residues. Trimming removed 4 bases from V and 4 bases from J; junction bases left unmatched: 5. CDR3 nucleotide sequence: TGTGCCACCAGTGAAGCGGGACTGCCAGAGACCCAGTACTTC. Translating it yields CATSEAGLPETQYF.

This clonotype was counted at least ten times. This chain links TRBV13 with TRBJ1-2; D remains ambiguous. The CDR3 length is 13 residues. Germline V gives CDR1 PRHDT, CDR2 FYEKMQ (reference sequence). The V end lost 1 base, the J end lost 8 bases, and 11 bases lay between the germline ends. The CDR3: CASSLAGGVGYTF. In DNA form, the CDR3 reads TGTGCCAGCAGCTTAGCAGGTGGGGTAGGCTACACCTTC.

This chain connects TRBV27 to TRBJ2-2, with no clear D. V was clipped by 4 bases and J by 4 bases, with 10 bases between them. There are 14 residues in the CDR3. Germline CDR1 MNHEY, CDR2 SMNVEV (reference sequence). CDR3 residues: CASSWRDTTGELFF. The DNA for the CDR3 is TGTGCCAGCAGTTGGAGAGATACCACCGGGGAGCTGTTTTTT.

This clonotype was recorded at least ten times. CDR3 DNA sequence: TGTGCCACCAGCAAAGGGGACACTGGGGCCAACGTCCTGACTTTC. This codes for CATSKGDTGANVLTF. The chain carries TRBV15 and TRBJ2-6; a possible D gene is TRBD1 (6 bases). V gave up 4 bases and J gave up 2 bases, with 9 bases separating them. CDR1 and CDR2 from the germline V gene are LNHNV and YYDKDF (reference sequence). The CDR3 consists of 15 residues. Full variable domain (outside the CDR3, taken from reference TRBV15 and TRBJ2-6): DAMVIQNPRYQVTQFGKPVTLSCSQTLNHNVMYWYQQKSSQAPKLLFHYYDKDFNNEADTPDNFQSRRPNTSFCFLDIRSPGLGDTAMYLCATSKGDTGANVLTFGAGSRLTVL.

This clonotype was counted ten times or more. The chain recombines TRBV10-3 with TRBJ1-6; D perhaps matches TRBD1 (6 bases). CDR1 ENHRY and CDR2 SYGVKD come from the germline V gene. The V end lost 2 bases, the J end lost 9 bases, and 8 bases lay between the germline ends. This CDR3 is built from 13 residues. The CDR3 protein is CAISEEGVSPLHF. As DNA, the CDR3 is TGTGCCATCAGTGAGGAGGGGGTTTCACCCCTCCACTTT.